The sequence of this T cell receptor (beta chain) was determined in a study of T cell responses to AZD1222 COVID-19 vaccine. Notes on this clone: The target antigen is unknown.

The protocol was immunoSEQ multiplex PCR, while the TCRdb copy is restricted to in-frame clones and leaves out a portion. Found here are around 130,000 clones, just under 95% of them singletons; the top ten hold 5.5% to 8%. Whole-study results and caveats: Possibly, clonal diversity was underestimated; donors were largely white British and included more females.

The starting material was peripheral blood, obtained on day 0 of AZD1222 vaccination. The receptor's source is an adult in good health.

The DNA of the CDR3 is TGTGCCAGTACCACGGACAGAGAGACTAACTATGGCTACACCTTC. Its translation: CASTTDRETNYGYTF. V usage is TRBV19 and J usage is TRBJ1-2, with TRBD1 as a possible D gene (6 bases). Germline V CDR1 and CDR2: LNHDA, SQIVND (reference sequence). Between the trimmed V and J ends, which lost 7 bases and 0 bases, there was a span of 15 bases. The CDR3 runs to 15 residues.